The clone carrying this TCR beta chain was counted ten times or more. The antigen is undetermined. The data stem from a study of CD8+CD57+ T cells in acquired aplastic anemia. Study summary: Sorted CD4+ and CD8+ cell DNA averaged 3.2 ug.

Patients selected for sequencing had displayed CD8+CD57+ cell expansion by flow cytometry. Trimming cost V 5 bases and J 4 bases; bases outside gene matches: 8. CDR3 length equals 15 residues. Genomic DNA was employed as the template in profiling TCR beta VDJ and CDR3. TCRdb used MiXCR to reprocess the reads, holding one entry per CDR3 protein. The repertoire has 160,000 or so distinct CDR3 sequences, around 50% of them found once; the top ten carry over 0.95%. Whole-study results and caveats: Patient and control CD8+ Simpson's diversity was not significantly different.

The genes are TRBV12-3 or TRBV12-4 and TRBJ2-7; 10 bases are shared with TRBD1. The origin of this receptor is a human donor with aplastic anemia. The sample consisted of sorted CD4+, CD8+, or CD8+CD57+ T cells (not recorded which) from PBMCs. The CDR3 DNA is TGTGCCAGCAGTGCCCCCGGGACAGGGGTATACGAGCAGTACTTC. Translating it yields CASSAPGTGVYEQYF.